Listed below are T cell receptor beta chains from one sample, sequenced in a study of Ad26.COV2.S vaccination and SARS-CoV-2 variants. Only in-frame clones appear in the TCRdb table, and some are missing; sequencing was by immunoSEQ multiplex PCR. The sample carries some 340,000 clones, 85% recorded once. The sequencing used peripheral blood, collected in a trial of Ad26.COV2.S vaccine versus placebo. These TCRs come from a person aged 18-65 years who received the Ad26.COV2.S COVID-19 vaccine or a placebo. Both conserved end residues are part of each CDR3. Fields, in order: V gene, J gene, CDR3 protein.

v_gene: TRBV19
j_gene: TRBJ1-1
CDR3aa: CASSIGPVSSTEAFF

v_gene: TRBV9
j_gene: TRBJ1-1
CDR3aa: CASRPLRGDTEAFF

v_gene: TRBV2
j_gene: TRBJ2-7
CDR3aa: CASMASGGAYPDEQYF

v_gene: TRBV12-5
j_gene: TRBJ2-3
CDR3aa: CASGLRQGTQYF

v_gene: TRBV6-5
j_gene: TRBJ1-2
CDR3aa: CASRRGREGGYTF

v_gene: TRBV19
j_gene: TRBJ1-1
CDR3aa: CASSILAAPRTNTEAFF

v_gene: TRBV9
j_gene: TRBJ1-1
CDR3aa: CASSVAPGNEAFF

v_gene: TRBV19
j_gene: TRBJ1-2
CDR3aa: CASSITGVSYGYTF

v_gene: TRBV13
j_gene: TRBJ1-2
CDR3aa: CASSSPASLTQNYGYTF

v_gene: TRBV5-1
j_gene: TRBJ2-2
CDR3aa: CASSRGTGTSTGELFF

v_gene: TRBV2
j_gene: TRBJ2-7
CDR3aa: CASRGLTPQYEQYF

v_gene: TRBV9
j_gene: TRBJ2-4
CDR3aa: CASSARPGQSKNIQYF

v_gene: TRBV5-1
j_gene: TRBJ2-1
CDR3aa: CASSLYTYNEQFF

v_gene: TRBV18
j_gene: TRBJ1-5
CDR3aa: CASSPGNNQPQHF

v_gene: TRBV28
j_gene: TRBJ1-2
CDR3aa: CASRPQGVIGGYTF

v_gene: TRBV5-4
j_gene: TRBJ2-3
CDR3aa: CASSLGQKRSTDTQYF

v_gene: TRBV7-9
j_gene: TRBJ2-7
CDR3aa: CASSQTSGGFSYEQYF

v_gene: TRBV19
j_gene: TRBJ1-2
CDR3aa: CASSIAGTGIYGYTF

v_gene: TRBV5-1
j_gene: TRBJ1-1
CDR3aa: CASSSPGGRTEAFF

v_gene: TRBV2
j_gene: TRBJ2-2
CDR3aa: CASSILSNTGELFF

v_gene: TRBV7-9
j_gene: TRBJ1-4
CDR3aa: CASSLGGFSGREKLFF

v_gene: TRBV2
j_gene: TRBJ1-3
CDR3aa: CASSLRTVGNTIYF

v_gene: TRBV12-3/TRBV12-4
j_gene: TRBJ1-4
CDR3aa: CASTTVEEEKLFF

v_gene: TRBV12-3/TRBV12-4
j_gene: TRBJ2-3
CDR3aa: CASYTSVRDTQYF

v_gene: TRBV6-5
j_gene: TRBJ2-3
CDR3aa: CASSHSRVTSDTQYF

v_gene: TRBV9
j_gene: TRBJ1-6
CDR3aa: CASSAGTGFSRSPLHF

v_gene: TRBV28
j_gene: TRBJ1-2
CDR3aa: CASNRGVYGYTF

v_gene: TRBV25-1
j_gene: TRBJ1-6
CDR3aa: CASSELGRGSPLHF

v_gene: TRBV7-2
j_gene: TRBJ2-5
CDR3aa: CASSFFGPQETQYF

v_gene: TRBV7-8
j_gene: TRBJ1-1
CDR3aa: CASSLERVVGSEAFF

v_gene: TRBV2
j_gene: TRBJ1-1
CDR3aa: CASSEQVNTEAFF

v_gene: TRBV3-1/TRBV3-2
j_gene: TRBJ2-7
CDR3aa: CASSQEVSRPGNEQYF

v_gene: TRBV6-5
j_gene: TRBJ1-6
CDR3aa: CASNNDRGDSPLHF

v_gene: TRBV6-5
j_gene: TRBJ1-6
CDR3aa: CASRVGQGWHSPLHF

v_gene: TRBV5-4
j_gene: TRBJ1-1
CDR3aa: CASSHRQLGNTEAFF

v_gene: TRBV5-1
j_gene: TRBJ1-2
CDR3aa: CASRRRQETSDGYTF

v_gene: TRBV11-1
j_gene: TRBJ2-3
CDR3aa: CASSPGLAGGTDTQYF

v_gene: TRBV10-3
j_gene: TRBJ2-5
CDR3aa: CAISGLTGGHSQETQYF

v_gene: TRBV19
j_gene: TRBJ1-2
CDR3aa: CASSISVPSKYGYTF

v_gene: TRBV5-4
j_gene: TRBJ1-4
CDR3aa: CASSRRTEPNEKLFF